These T cell receptor beta chains were read from a single sample in a study of tumor-infiltrating lymphocytes in localized non-small cell lung cancer. Generated by immunoSEQ multiplex PCR, the TCRdb table keeps only in-frame clones and is missing some. Of approximately 17,000 clones in the sample, approximately 73% were seen once. The specimen was lung tumor tissue. Receptors originate from a human donor with non-small cell lung cancer. The CDR3 runs from the conserved cysteine through the conserved F or W. Each record gives: CDR3 DNA, CDR3 protein, clone size, J gene, D gene, CDR3 length, V gene. D genes are given only for firm matches. Clone size, where shown, is once, few, many, or a class for clones that have expanded.

cdr3_nt: TGTGCCAGCAGCCCGGGACAGGGTCATGGATACGAGCAGTACTTC
cdr3_aa: CASSPGQGHGYEQYF
clone_size: once
j_call: TRBJ2-7
d_call: TRBD1
cdr3_length: 15
v_call: TRBV7-3

cdr3_nt: TGTGCCAGTAGCAGGACAGGAGACACAGATACGCAGTATTTT
cdr3_aa: CASSRTGDTDTQYF
clone_size: once
j_call: TRBJ2-3
d_call: TRBD1
cdr3_length: 14
v_call: TRBV19

cdr3_nt: TGCAGCTGCTGGACTAGCGGGAGGAGCAATGAGCAGTTCTTC
cdr3_aa: CSCWTSGRSNEQFF
clone_size: -
j_call: TRBJ2-1
d_call: TRBD2
cdr3_length: 14
v_call: TRBV29-1

cdr3_nt: TGTGCCAGCAATGGGACCCTAAGAGCCCATGAGCAGTTCTTC
cdr3_aa: CASNGTLRAHEQFF
clone_size: -
j_call: TRBJ2-1
d_call: -
cdr3_length: 14
v_call: TRBV6-4

cdr3_nt: TGTGCCAGCAGTCCACCCGGGCCGATCAATCAGCCCCAGCATTTT
cdr3_aa: CASSPPGPINQPQHF
clone_size: few
j_call: TRBJ1-5
d_call: -
cdr3_length: 15
v_call: TRBV27

cdr3_nt: TGCGCCAGCAGCACGGGACGGCCAAACACCGGGGAGCTGTTTTTT
cdr3_aa: CASSTGRPNTGELFF
clone_size: -
j_call: TRBJ2-2
d_call: -
cdr3_length: 15
v_call: TRBV5-1

cdr3_nt: TGTGCCAGCAGTTACGGCATAACGCGCGGAAACACCATATATTTT
cdr3_aa: CASSYGITRGNTIYF
clone_size: -
j_call: TRBJ1-3
d_call: -
cdr3_length: 15
v_call: TRBV6-5

cdr3_nt: TGTGCCAGCAGTCGATCGGTCGGGACGGGCGGCTACACCTTC
cdr3_aa: CASSRSVGTGGYTF
clone_size: few
j_call: TRBJ1-2
d_call: -
cdr3_length: 14
v_call: TRBV28

cdr3_nt: TGTGCCAGCAGTTCACGGGCCAATGAGCAGTTCTTC
cdr3_aa: CASSSRANEQFF
clone_size: few
j_call: TRBJ2-1
d_call: -
cdr3_length: 12
v_call: TRBV2

cdr3_nt: TGCGCCAGCAGTGAGTCCTACGGGGAGACCCAGTACTTC
cdr3_aa: CASSESYGETQYF
clone_size: once
j_call: TRBJ2-5
d_call: -
cdr3_length: 13
v_call: TRBV10-2

cdr3_nt: TGCAGCGCTGAATCTACTAGCACAGATACGCAGTATTTT
cdr3_aa: CSAESTSTDTQYF
clone_size: -
j_call: TRBJ2-3
d_call: -
cdr3_length: 13
v_call: TRBV29-1

cdr3_nt: TGTGCCAGCAGGCCGGGACAGGGAAGGGGGGGGGACTACAATGAGCAGTTCTTC
cdr3_aa: CASRPGQGRGGDYNEQFF
clone_size: -
j_call: TRBJ2-1
d_call: TRBD1
cdr3_length: 18
v_call: TRBV27

cdr3_nt: TGCAGCGTTGTTGGATCAGGGAACACAGATACGCAGTATTTT
cdr3_aa: CSVVGSGNTDTQYF
clone_size: -
j_call: TRBJ2-3
d_call: -
cdr3_length: 14
v_call: TRBV29-1

cdr3_nt: TGTGCCAGCAGCCAAGATCGGCAGCGCCAAGAGACCCAGTACTTC
cdr3_aa: CASSQDRQRQETQYF
clone_size: -
j_call: TRBJ2-5
d_call: -
cdr3_length: 15
v_call: TRBV14

cdr3_nt: TGCGCCAGCACCCCAGATCTGAACACTGAAGCTTTCTTT
cdr3_aa: CASTPDLNTEAFF
clone_size: -
j_call: TRBJ1-1
d_call: -
cdr3_length: 13
v_call: TRBV4-1

cdr3_nt: TGTGCCAGCAGCGTAGGGGCCCGGGGCTTCACAGATACGCAGTATTTT
cdr3_aa: CASSVGARGFTDTQYF
clone_size: -
j_call: TRBJ2-3
d_call: -
cdr3_length: 16
v_call: TRBV9

cdr3_nt: TGTGCCAGCAGTTCCCCAGGTAATGCAGCCGCTGAAGCTTTCTTT
cdr3_aa: CASSSPGNAAAEAFF
clone_size: -
j_call: TRBJ1-1
d_call: -
cdr3_length: 15
v_call: TRBV28

cdr3_nt: TGTGCCGGCTCAGGGTATCTGTATACTGAAGCTTTCTTT
cdr3_aa: CAGSGYLYTEAFF
clone_size: -
j_call: TRBJ1-1
d_call: -
cdr3_length: 13
v_call: TRBV7-2

cdr3_nt: TGTGCCAGCAGTCGGATCGACAGGCAGCCCCAGCATTTT
cdr3_aa: CASSRIDRQPQHF
clone_size: -
j_call: TRBJ1-5
d_call: -
cdr3_length: 13
v_call: TRBV6-6

cdr3_nt: TGCGCCAGCAGCCCCCGGGCAGGGAGCGAGCAGTACTTC
cdr3_aa: CASSPRAGSEQYF
clone_size: -
j_call: TRBJ2-7
d_call: -
cdr3_length: 13
v_call: TRBV5-1

cdr3_nt: TGTGCCAGCAGCCCCCGGACAGGGAAAGAGACCCAGTACTTC
cdr3_aa: CASSPRTGKETQYF
clone_size: -
j_call: TRBJ2-5
d_call: TRBD1
cdr3_length: 14
v_call: TRBV14

cdr3_nt: TGTGCCAGCAGTTTCGGTCGGGGTAGCACAGATACGCAGTATTTT
cdr3_aa: CASSFGRGSTDTQYF
clone_size: -
j_call: TRBJ2-3
d_call: -
cdr3_length: 15
v_call: TRBV6-5

cdr3_nt: TGTGCCAGCAGTGAGGACAGGAGTTCCTACAATGAGCAGTTCTTC
cdr3_aa: CASSEDRSSYNEQFF
clone_size: -
j_call: TRBJ2-1
d_call: TRBD1
cdr3_length: 15
v_call: TRBV6-1

cdr3_nt: TGTGCCTGGAGTGTACCAAGTCTGAACACTGAAGCTTTCTTT
cdr3_aa: CAWSVPSLNTEAFF
clone_size: few
j_call: TRBJ1-1
d_call: -
cdr3_length: 14
v_call: TRBV30

cdr3_nt: TGTGCCAGCAGCCAAGATTGGAGGGGGCTGGCAGATACGCAGTATTTT
cdr3_aa: CASSQDWRGLADTQYF
clone_size: -
j_call: TRBJ2-3
d_call: -
cdr3_length: 16
v_call: TRBV4-2

cdr3_nt: TGTGCCTGGAGGGTGGCGCAGTCCTCGGGGGGCTACACCTTC
cdr3_aa: CAWRVAQSSGGYTF
clone_size: -
j_call: TRBJ1-2
d_call: -
cdr3_length: 14
v_call: TRBV30

cdr3_nt: TGTGCCCACTCCGGGACCCGAAATGAGCAGTTCTTC
cdr3_aa: CAHSGTRNEQFF
clone_size: -
j_call: TRBJ2-1
d_call: -
cdr3_length: 12
v_call: TRBV6-1

cdr3_nt: TGTGCCAGCAGCACAGACAGGGGCCATAGCAATCAGCCCCAGCATTTT
cdr3_aa: CASSTDRGHSNQPQHF
clone_size: -
j_call: TRBJ1-5
d_call: -
cdr3_length: 16
v_call: TRBV21-1

cdr3_nt: TGTGCCAGCAGTTTACCCTGGGAGGGGGGAATATCGAACGAGCAGTACTTC
cdr3_aa: CASSLPWEGGISNEQYF
clone_size: -
j_call: TRBJ2-7
d_call: -
cdr3_length: 17
v_call: TRBV28

cdr3_nt: TGTGCCAGCGAGACAGGGTTGGGGGGCAATCAGCCCCAGCATTTT
cdr3_aa: CASETGLGGNQPQHF
clone_size: -
j_call: TRBJ1-5
d_call: TRBD1
cdr3_length: 15
v_call: TRBV6-6

cdr3_nt: TGCGCCAGCAGCACCCTAGCGTACCGGGAGAACACAGATACGCAGTATTTT
cdr3_aa: CASSTLAYRENTDTQYF
clone_size: -
j_call: TRBJ2-3
d_call: -
cdr3_length: 17
v_call: TRBV4-1

cdr3_nt: TGCAGCGCCCTTGGGGCGGGGGCTGAAGCTTTCTTT
cdr3_aa: CSALGAGAEAFF
clone_size: -
j_call: TRBJ1-1
d_call: -
cdr3_length: 12
v_call: TRBV29-1

cdr3_nt: TGTGCCAGCAGCTTATGGGACACTGAAGCTTTCTTT
cdr3_aa: CASSLWDTEAFF
clone_size: -
j_call: TRBJ1-1
d_call: -
cdr3_length: 12
v_call: TRBV11-2

cdr3_nt: TGTGCCAGCAGTCGGGACCTAGGGGCAACTAATGAAAAACTGTTTTTT
cdr3_aa: CASSRDLGATNEKLFF
clone_size: -
j_call: TRBJ1-4
d_call: -
cdr3_length: 16
v_call: TRBV9

cdr3_nt: TGCGCCAGCAGCTTGCGCCCCGGCTCGGGAGCCGGAAACACCATATATTTT
cdr3_aa: CASSLRPGSGAGNTIYF
clone_size: -
j_call: TRBJ1-3
d_call: -
cdr3_length: 17
v_call: TRBV5-1

cdr3_nt: TGTGCCAGTATGGGGGGTCGGGGCGAGCAGTACTTC
cdr3_aa: CASMGGRGEQYF
clone_size: -
j_call: TRBJ2-7
d_call: -
cdr3_length: 12
v_call: TRBV19

cdr3_nt: TGTGCCTGGGCTCCGGGACAGGGGGCCCGGGACACCATATATTTT
cdr3_aa: CAWAPGQGARDTIYF
clone_size: -
j_call: TRBJ1-3
d_call: TRBD1
cdr3_length: 15
v_call: TRBV30

cdr3_nt: TGTGCCAGCAGCCAAGTCGATCTGCAAGAGACCCAGTACTTC
cdr3_aa: CASSQVDLQETQYF
clone_size: -
j_call: TRBJ2-5
d_call: -
cdr3_length: 14
v_call: TRBV14

cdr3_nt: TGTGCCAGTAGTTCCCCAGGGACAGGGGAACGTCAGCCCCAGCATTTT
cdr3_aa: CASSSPGTGERQPQHF
clone_size: medium-sized
j_call: TRBJ1-5
d_call: TRBD1
cdr3_length: 16
v_call: TRBV19

cdr3_nt: TGTGCCAGCAGCTTAGGCGCCTCGTCCTACAATGAGCAGTTCTTC
cdr3_aa: CASSLGASSYNEQFF
clone_size: -
j_call: TRBJ2-1
d_call: -
cdr3_length: 15
v_call: TRBV11-3